Below, 11 T cell receptor beta chains from the same sample are listed, as sequenced in a study of metastatic and nonmetastatic thyroid tumors. With MiXCR, TCRdb called clones anew from the PCR reads. Of about 24,000 clones in the sample, 22% were seen once. All patients were untreated before thyroid surgery. Sequenced: blood. All receptors derive from a female donor with papillary thyroid cancer or a benign thyroid nodule (not recorded which). Some clones in this sample may be carry-over from other donors' samples.

As concerns this clone: Other DNA sequences of this sample code for an identical CDR3. The genes are TRBV12-3 or TRBV12-4 and TRBJ1-6, with a possible D match to TRBD1 (5 bases). The CDR3 sequence is 14 residues long. The ends were cut back, 6 bases at V and 13 bases at J, with 19 bases in the middle. In nucleotides, the CDR3 is TGTGCCAGCAGCCTCGGGCCAAGGGGTTCGCCCCTCCACTTT. The encoded protein is CASSLGPRGSPLHF.

This clone was counted many times. The rearrangement joins TRBV11-2 to TRBJ1-3; D uncertain. The CDR3 length is 15 residues. Germline V gene sequence: CDR1 SGHAT, CDR2 FQNNGV. Between the trimmed V and J ends, which lost 6 bases and 4 bases, there was a span of 16 bases. The CDR3 spells CASRSPRGGGNTIYF. The CDR3 nucleotides read TGTGCCAGCAGATCCCCCCGGGGTGGCGGAAACACCATATATTTT. The entire variable domain, with the rest obtained from reference TRBV11-2 and TRBJ1-3, is as follows: EAGVAQSPRYKIIEKRQSVAFWCNPISGHATLYWYQQILGQGPKLLIQFQNNGVVDDSQLPKDRFSAERLKGVDSTLKIQPAKLEDSAVYLCASRSPRGGGNTIYFGEGSWLTVV.

This clone was counted at least ten times. The chain is built from TRBV28 and TRBJ1-5; D gene ambiguous. The V gene lost 2 bases and the J gene lost 4 bases, with 9 bases spanning the gap. The CDR3 length is 14 residues. The germline V gene has CDR1 MDHEN and CDR2 SYDVKM. CDR3 nucleotide sequence: TGTGCCAGCAGTTTAATAGGAGTAAATCAGCCCCAGCATTTT. It specifies CASSLIGVNQPQHF.

At least ten counts were recorded for this clone. The V and J genes are TRBV20-1 and TRBJ2-3; D is perhaps TRBD1 (6 bases). V lost 0 bases to trimming and J lost 6 bases, with 13 bases between them. The CDR3 is made up of 14 amino acids. CDR1 and CDR2 (germline): DFQATT, SNEGSKA (reference sequence). The CDR3 nucleotides read TGCAGTGCTAGAGATTGGGGGCGTCCCGATACGCAGTATTTT. It is translated as CSARDWGRPDTQYF.

The sample holds many counts of this clone. The V gene is TRBV19, the J gene TRBJ2-7; D might be TRBD1 (6 bases). The V end lost 7 bases, the J end lost 0 bases, and 13 bases lay between the germline ends. The CDR3 spans 14 residues. Germline V lookup: CDR1 LNHDA, CDR2 SQIVND (reference sequence). DNA for the CDR3: TGTGCCAGTAAGTTGACAGGAGCCTCCTACGAGCAGTACTTC. It is translated as CASKLTGASYEQYF. The full variable domain, with the rest looked up from reference TRBV19 and TRBJ2-7, is DGGITQSPKYLFRKEGQNVTLSCEQNLNHDAMYWYRQDPGQGLRLIYYSQIVNDFQKGDIAEGYSVSREKKESFPLTVTSAQKNPTAFYLCASKLTGASYEQYFGPGTRLTVT.

This clone has ten or more counts. The genes are TRBV19 and TRBJ1-2; D gene uncertain. V was clipped by 4 bases and J by 6 bases, with 12 bases between them. The CDR3 consists of 13 residues. In germline, CDR1 is LNHDA, CDR2 SQIVND (reference sequence). CDR3 sequence: CASSKGNWDGYTF. The CDR3 DNA follows: TGTGCCAGTAGTAAAGGGAATTGGGATGGCTACACCTTC. Combining the CDR3 with reference TRBV19 and TRBJ1-2 gives the whole variable domain DGGITQSPKYLFRKEGQNVTLSCEQNLNHDAMYWYRQDPGQGLRLIYYSQIVNDFQKGDIAEGYSVSREKKESFPLTVTSAQKNPTAFYLCASSKGNWDGYTFGSGTRLTVV.

This chain links TRBV12-3 or TRBV12-4 with TRBJ2-1; tentative D call: TRBD2 (6 bases). This CDR3 spans 14 amino acids. The V gene lost 9 bases and the J gene lost 10 bases, with 22 bases spanning the gap. This CDR3 reads CASGGLSGGLEQFF. The CDR3 coding sequence is TGTGCCAGTGGAGGACTATCTGGAGGGTTGGAGCAGTTCTTC.

By share of the sample, this clone is medium-sized. The gene calls are TRBV6-1 and TRBJ1-1; 9 bases agree with TRBD1. The V and J ends lost 6 bases and 1 base, in that order; junction bases with no gene match: 3. The CDR3 contains 14 residues. Germline CDR1 is MNHNS and CDR2 is SASEGT. The CDR3 coding sequence is TGTGCCAGCAGAGGACAGGGGAAGAACACTGAAGCTTTCTTT. It codes for CASRGQGKNTEAFF.

This clone occurred a few times. The same CDR3 arises from other DNA sequences in this sample as well. This chain links TRBV18 with TRBJ2-3; 10 positions agree with TRBD2. The CDR3 spans 15 residues. CDR1 and CDR2 from the germline V gene are KGHSH and LQKENI. The junction had 10 bases not matched to a gene; V was cut back by 2 bases and J by 11 bases. The CDR3 bases are TGTGCCAGCTCACCATGGAGCAGCGGGGGGGAGGAGCAGTATTTT. Translating it yields CASSPWSSGGEEQYF.

The chain has TRBV6-2 or TRBV6-3 and TRBJ1-1, with D tentatively TRBD1 (6 bases). The germline V and J ends were trimmed by 8 bases and 2 bases, with 12 bases remaining between them. The germline CDR1 and CDR2 sequences are MNHEY and SVGEGT. This CDR3 contains 13 residues. The CDR3 spells CASSTGPNTEAFF. In DNA, the CDR3 is TGTGCCAGCTCCACAGGGCCCAACACTGAAGCTTTCTTT.

Only one count was recorded for this clone. As the CDR3 is not closed by the conserved phenylalanine or tryptophan, this likely results from a read error. The DNA for the CDR3 is TGCAGTGCTAACTCTCGACAGGGGCCCACTGAAGCTTTCATT. Its protein is CSANSRQGPTEAFI. The chain carries TRBV20-1 and TRBJ1-1; 8 nucleotides align to TRBD1. The CDR3 covers 14 residues. With V trimmed by 4 bases and J by 4 bases, 8 bases remained unmatched. Per germline, CDR1 DFQATT and CDR2 SNEGSKA (reference sequence).